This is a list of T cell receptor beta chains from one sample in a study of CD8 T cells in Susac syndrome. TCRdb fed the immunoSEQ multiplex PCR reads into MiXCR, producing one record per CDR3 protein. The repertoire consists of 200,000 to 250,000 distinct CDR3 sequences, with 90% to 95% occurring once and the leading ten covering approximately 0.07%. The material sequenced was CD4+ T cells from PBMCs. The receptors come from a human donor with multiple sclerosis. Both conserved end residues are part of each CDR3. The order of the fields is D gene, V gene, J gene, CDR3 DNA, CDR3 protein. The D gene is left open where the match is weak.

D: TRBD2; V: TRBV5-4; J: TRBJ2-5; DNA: TGTGCCAGCAGCTTTTCTAGCGGGACCCAAGAGACCCAGTACTTC; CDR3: CASSFSSGTQETQYF
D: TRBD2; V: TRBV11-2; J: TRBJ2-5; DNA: TGTGCCAGCAGCTCGCCCGGGTCAGGGAGGGGAGAGACCCAGTACTTC; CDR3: CASSSPGSGRGETQYF
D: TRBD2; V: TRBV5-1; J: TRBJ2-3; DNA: TGCGCCAGCAGCTCGACTAGCGGAAGCACAGATACGCAGTATTTT; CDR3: CASSSTSGSTDTQYF
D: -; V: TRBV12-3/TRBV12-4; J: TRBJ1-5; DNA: TGTGCCAGCAGTTTATCATCCGGGCTCGATCAGCCCCAGCATTTT; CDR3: CASSLSSGLDQPQHF
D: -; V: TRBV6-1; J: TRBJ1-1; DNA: TGTGCCAGCAGTCTTTCGGCGAACACTGAAGCTTTCTTT; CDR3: CASSLSANTEAFF
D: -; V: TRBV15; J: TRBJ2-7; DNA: TGTGCCACCAGCAGAGATCCTCGAGGGGAGCAGTACTTC; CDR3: CATSRDPRGEQYF
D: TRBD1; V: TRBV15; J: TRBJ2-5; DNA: TGTGCCACCAGCAGCGGACAGGGAGGGACCCAGTACTTC; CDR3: CATSSGQGGTQYF
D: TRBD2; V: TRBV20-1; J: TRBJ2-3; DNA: TGCAGTGCTAGAGCCTCGTTACTAGCGGGCACAGATACGCAGTATTTT; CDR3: CSARASLLAGTDTQYF
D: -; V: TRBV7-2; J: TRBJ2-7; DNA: TGTGCCAGCAGCTTAGAATTCGTAAGTTCCTACGAGCAGTACTTC; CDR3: CASSLEFVSSYEQYF
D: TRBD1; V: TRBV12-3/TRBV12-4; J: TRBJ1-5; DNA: TGTGCCAGCAGTGCCACTGGGGGACAGGGGGAACGGCAGCCCCAGCATTTT; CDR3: CASSATGGQGERQPQHF
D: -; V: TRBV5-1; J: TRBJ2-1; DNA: TGCGCCAGCAGCTTGGACATCCACAATGAGCAGTTCTTC; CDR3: CASSLDIHNEQFF